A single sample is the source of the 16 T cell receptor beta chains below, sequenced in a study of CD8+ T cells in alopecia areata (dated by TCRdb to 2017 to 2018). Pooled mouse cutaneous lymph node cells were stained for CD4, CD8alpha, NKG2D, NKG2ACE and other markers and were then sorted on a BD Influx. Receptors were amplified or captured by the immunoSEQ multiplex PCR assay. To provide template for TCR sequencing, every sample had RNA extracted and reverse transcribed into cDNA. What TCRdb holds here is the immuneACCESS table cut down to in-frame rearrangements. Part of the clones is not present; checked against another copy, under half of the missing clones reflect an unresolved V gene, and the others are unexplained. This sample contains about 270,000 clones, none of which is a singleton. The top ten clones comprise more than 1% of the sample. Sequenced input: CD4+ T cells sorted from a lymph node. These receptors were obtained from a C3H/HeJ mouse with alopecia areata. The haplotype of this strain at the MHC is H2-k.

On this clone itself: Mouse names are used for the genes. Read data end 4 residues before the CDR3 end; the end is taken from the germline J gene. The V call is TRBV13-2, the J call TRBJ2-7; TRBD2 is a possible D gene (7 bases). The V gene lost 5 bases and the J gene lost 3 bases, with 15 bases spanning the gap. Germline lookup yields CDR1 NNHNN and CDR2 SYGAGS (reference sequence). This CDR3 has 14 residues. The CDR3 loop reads CASGVAGGRYEQYF. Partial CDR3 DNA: TGTGCCAGCGGGGTAGCCGGGGGGCGCTAT.

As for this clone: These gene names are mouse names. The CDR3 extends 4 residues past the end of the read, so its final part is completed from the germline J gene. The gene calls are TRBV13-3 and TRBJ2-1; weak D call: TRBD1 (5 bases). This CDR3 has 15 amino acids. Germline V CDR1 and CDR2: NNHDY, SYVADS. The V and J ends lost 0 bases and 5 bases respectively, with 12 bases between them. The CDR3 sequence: CASSDARGSDAEQFF. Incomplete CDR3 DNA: TGTGCCAGCAGTGATGCGAGGGGATCGGATGCT.

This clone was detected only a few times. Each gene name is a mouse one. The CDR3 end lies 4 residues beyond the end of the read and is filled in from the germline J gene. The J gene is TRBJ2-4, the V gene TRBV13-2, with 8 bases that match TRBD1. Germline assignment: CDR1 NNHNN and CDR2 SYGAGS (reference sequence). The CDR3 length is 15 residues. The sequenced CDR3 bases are TGTGCCAGCGGTGATGAGAGGACAGGGAAAAAC. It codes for CASGDERTGKN. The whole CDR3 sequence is CASGDERTGKNTLYF.

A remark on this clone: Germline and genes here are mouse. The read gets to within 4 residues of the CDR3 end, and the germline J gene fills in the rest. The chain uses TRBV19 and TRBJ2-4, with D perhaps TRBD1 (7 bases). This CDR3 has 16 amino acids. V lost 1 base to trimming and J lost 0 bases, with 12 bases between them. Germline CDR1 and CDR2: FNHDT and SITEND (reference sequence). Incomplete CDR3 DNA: TGTGCCAGCAGTATAAAGGGGGCGCTCAGTCAAAAC. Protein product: CASSIKGALSQN. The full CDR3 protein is CASSIKGALSQNTLYF.

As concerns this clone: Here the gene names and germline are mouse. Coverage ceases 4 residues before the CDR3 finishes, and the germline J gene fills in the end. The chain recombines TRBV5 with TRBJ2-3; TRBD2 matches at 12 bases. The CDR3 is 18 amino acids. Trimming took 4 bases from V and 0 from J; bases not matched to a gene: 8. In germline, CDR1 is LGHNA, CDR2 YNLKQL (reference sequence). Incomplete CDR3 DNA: TGTGCCAGCAGCCTCCTCGGACTGGGGGGGACTAGTGCAGAA. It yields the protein CASSLLGLGGTSAE. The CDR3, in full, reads CASSLLGLGGTSAETLYF.

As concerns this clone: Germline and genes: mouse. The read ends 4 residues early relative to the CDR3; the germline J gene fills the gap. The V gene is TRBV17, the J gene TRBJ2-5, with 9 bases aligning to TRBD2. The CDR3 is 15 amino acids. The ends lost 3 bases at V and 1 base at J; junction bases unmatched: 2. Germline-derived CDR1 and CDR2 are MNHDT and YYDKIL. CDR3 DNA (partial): TGTGCTAGCAGTAGGTCTGGGGGGGACCAAGAC. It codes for CASSRSGGDQD. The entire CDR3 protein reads CASSRSGGDQDTQYF. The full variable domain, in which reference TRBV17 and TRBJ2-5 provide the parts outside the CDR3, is DTTVKQNPRYKLARVGKPVNLICSQTMNHDTMYWYQKKPNQAPKLLLFYYDKILNREADTFEKFQSSRPNNSFCSLYIGSAGLEYSAMYLCASSRSGGDQDTQYFGPGTRLLVL.

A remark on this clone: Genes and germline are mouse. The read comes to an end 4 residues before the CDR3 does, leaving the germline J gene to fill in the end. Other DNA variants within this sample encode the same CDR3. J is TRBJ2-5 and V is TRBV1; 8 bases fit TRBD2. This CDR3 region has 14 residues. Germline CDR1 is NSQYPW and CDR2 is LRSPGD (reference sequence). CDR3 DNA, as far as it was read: TGCACCTGCAGTGCAGCACTGGGGGAAGAC. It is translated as CTCSAALGED. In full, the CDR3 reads CTCSAALGEDTQYF.

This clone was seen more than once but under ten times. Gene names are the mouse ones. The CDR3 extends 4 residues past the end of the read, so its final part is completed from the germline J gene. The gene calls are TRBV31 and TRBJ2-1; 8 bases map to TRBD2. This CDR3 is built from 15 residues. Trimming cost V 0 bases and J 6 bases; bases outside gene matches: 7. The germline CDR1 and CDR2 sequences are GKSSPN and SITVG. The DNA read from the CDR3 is TGTGCCTGGAGTCTAGTCTGGGGGGTCTTTGCT. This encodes CAWSLVWGVFA. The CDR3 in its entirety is CAWSLVWGVFAEQFF.

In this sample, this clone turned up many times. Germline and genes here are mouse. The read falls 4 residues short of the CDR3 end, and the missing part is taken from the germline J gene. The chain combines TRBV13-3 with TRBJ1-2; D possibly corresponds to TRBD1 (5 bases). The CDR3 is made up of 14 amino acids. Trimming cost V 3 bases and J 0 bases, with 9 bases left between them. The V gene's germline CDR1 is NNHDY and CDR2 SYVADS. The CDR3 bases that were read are TGTGCCAGCAGTGGACAGCATGCAAACTCC. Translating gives CASSGQHANS. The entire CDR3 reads CASSGQHANSDYTF.

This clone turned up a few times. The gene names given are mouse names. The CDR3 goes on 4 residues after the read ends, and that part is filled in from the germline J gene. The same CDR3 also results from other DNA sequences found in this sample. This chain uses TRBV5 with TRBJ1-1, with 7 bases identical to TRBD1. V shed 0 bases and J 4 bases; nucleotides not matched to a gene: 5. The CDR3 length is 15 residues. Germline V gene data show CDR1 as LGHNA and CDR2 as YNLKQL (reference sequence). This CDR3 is CASSQDEGAGTEVFF. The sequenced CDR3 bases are TGTGCCAGCAGCCAAGATGAGGGGGCTGGCACA.

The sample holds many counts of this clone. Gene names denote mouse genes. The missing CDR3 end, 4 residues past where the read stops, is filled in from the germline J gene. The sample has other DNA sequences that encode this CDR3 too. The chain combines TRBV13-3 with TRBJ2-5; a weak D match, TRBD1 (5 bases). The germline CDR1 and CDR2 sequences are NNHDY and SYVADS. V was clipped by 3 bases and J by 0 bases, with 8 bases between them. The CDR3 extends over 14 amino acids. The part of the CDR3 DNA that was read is TGTGCCAGCAGTGGGACATTTAACCAAGAC. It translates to CASSGTFNQD. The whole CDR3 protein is CASSGTFNQDTQYF.

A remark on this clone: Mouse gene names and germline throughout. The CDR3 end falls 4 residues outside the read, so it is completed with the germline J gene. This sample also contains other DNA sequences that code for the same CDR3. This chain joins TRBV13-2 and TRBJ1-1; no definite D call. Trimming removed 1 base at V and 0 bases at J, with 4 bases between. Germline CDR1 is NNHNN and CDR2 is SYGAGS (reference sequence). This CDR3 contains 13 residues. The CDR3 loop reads CASGDTANTEVFF. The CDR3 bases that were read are TGTGCCAGCGGTGATACAGCAAACACA.

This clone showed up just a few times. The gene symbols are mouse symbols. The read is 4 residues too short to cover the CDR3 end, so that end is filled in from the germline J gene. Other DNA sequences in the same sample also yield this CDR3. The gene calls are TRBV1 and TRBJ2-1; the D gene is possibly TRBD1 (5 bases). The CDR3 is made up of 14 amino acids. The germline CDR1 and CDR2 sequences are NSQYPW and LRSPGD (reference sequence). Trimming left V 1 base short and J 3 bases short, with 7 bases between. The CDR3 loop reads CTCSAGQLYAEQFF. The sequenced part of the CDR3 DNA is TGCACCTGCAGTGCAGGACAGCTCTATGCT.

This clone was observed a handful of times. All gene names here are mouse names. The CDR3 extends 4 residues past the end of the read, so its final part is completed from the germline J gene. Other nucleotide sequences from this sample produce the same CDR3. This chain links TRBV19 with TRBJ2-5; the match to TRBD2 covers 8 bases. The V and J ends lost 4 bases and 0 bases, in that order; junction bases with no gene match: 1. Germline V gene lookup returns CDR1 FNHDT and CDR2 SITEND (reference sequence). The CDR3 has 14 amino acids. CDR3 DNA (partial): TGTGCCAGCAGTCTGGGGGGTAACCAAGAC. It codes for CASSLGGNQD. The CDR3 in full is CASSLGGNQDTQYF.

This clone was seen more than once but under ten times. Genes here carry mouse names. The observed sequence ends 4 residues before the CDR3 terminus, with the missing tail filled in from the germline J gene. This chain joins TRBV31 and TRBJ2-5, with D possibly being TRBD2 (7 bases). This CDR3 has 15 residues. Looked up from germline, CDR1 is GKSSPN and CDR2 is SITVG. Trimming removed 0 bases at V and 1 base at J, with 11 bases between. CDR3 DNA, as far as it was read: TGTGCCTGGAGTCTAGGGGGGCGCGACCAAGAC. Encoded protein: CAWSLGGRDQD. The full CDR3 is CAWSLGGRDQDTQYF.

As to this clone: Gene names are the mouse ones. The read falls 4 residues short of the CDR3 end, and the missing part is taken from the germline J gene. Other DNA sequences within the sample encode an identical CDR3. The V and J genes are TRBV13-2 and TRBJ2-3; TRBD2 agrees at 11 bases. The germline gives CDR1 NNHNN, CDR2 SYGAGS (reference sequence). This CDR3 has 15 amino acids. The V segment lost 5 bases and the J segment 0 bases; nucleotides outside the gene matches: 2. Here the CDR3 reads CASGGLGASAETLYF. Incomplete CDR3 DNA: TGTGCCAGCGGGGGACTGGGGGCTAGTGCAGAA.